The 14 T cell receptor beta chains below were found in one sample sequenced in a study of T cell changes during pregnancy in multiple sclerosis. Clones were sequenced by immunoSEQ multiplex PCR, and TCRdb holds only the in-frame ones, with some missing. The sample comprises fewer than 40,000 clones, more than 70% of which are singletons, and around 5% rests with the top ten. The specimen comprised CD8+ T cells from peripheral blood mononuclear cells, sampled in the first trimester of pregnancy. The receptors originated from a female donor with multiple sclerosis, enrolled in a pregnancy study.

This chain connects TRBV27 to TRBJ1-3, with D unclear. Trimming took 5 bases from V and 0 from J, leaving 8 bases between them. Germline CDR1 is MNHEY and CDR2 is SMNVEV (reference sequence). The CDR3 is made up of 14 amino acids. The CDR3 here is CASSPRRSGNTIYF. The CDR3 DNA sequence: TGTGCCAGCAGTCCGCGCCGCTCTGGAAACACCATATATTTT.

Comment on this clone: A junction boundary mismatches the germline segment, possibly from a read error. The rearrangement links TRBV7-3 to TRBJ2-1; no reliable D call. This CDR3 contains 12 residues. Germline CDR1 and CDR2: SGHTA and FQGTGA. CDR3 nucleotides: TGTGCCACCAGCTTACTAAACGGTGAGCAGTTCTTC. Translated: CATSLLNGEQFF.

The chain uses TRBV2 and TRBJ2-1; 10 bases fit TRBD2. The V gene end was trimmed by 7 bases and the J gene end by 8 bases; junction bases not matched to a gene: 14. Germline V lookup: CDR1 SNHLY, CDR2 FYNNEI. The CDR3 covers 16 residues. DNA for the CDR3: TGTGCCAGCACGAGGCGGCTAGCGGGAGTGCGGGATGAGCAGTTCTTC. Its translation: CASTRRLAGVRDEQFF.

The chain employs TRBV5-1 and TRBJ1-1; 8 nucleotides align to TRBD1. V was clipped by 4 bases and J by 3 bases; unmatched bases: 8. Germline V gene data show CDR1 as SGHRS and CDR2 as YFSETQ. The CDR3 is 15 amino acids. The CDR3 loop is CASSRLDRGHTEAFF. The CDR3 DNA follows: TGCGCCAGCAGCCGTTTAGACAGGGGTCACACTGAAGCTTTCTTT. The entire variable domain, with the rest obtained from reference TRBV5-1 and TRBJ1-1, is as follows: KAGVTQTPRYLIKTRGQQVTLSCSPISGHRSVSWYQQTPGQGLQFLFEYFSETQRNKGNFPGRFSGRQFSNSRSEMNVSTLELGDSALYLCASSRLDRGHTEAFFGQGTRLTVV.

V is TRBV9 and J is TRBJ2-1; TRBD2 matches at 11 bases. V was clipped by 3 bases and J by 2 bases; unmatched bases: 4. The CDR3 consists of 16 residues. Germline values: CDR1 SGDLS, CDR2 YYNGEE. Here the CDR3 DNA reads TGTGCCAGCAGCGAGGAACTAGCGGGAGCCTACAATGAGCAGTTCTTC. Its translation: CASSEELAGAYNEQFF.

This CDR3 reads CASSFSLGTLSEAFF. The CDR3 DNA follows: TGTGCCAGCAGTTTCTCCCTGGGCACGTTGAGTGAAGCTTTCTTT. The chain couples TRBV27 to TRBJ1-1; D not resolved. Deletions cut 3 bases from V and 7 bases from J, with 18 bases between. CDR3 length: 15 amino acids. CDR1 is MNHEY, CDR2 SMNVEV, per germline (reference sequence).

The chain recombines TRBV11-1 with TRBJ2-7, with 7 bases that match TRBD2. Trimming cost V 5 bases and J 3 bases; bases outside gene matches: 4. The CDR3 contains 13 residues. CDR1 and CDR2 from the germline V gene are SGHAT and FQDESV (reference sequence). This CDR3 reads CASSLTSDYEQYF. Here the CDR3 DNA reads TGTGCCAGCAGCCTTACTAGCGACTACGAGCAGTACTTC.

This chain links TRBV5-4 with TRBJ2-7, with D tentatively TRBD1 (5 bases). Germline V gives CDR1 SGHNT, CDR2 YYREEE (reference sequence). V gave up 3 bases and J gave up 3 bases, with 16 bases separating them. This CDR3 comprises 15 residues. This CDR3 is CASSSLDQGYYEQYF. The CDR3 DNA reads as TGTGCCAGCAGCTCCCTAGATCAGGGTTACTACGAGCAGTACTTC. Combining the CDR3 with reference TRBV5-4 and TRBJ2-7 gives the whole variable domain ETGVTQSPTHLIKTRGQQVTLRCSSQSGHNTVSWYQQALGQGPQFIFQYYREEENGRGNFPPRFSGLQFPNYSSELNVNALELDDSALYLCASSSLDQGYYEQYFGPGTRLTVT.

V is TRBV25-1 and J is TRBJ2-1; 11 bases map to TRBD2. Germline CDR1 is MGHDK and CDR2 is SYGVNS. The CDR3 runs 12 residues. The CDR3 nucleotides read TGTGCTACGGGACTAGCGGTCAATGAGCAGTTCTTC. Translation: CATGLAVNEQFF.

The chain employs TRBV6-1 and TRBJ2-1; TRBD1 matches at 7 bases. Germline trimming cut 6 bases from V and 5 bases from J; bases unmatched to any gene: 4. Germline V gene lookup returns CDR1 MNHNS and CDR2 SASEGT. The CDR3 extends over 13 amino acids. CDR3: CASSRDSHNEQFF. Written as DNA, the CDR3 is TGTGCCAGCAGCCGGGACAGTCACAATGAGCAGTTCTTC.

This clone was seen just once. The genes are TRBV10-2 and TRBJ2-5, with 7 positions matching TRBD1. Germline loops: CDR1 WSHSY, CDR2 SAAADI. Trimming cost V 4 bases and J 5 bases; bases outside gene matches: 10. CDR3 length: 15 residues. The CDR3, as DNA: TGCGCCAGCAGTGCACCAGACAGGGTGGCGGAGACCCAGTACTTC. Translation gives CASSAPDRVAETQYF.

The chain uses TRBV27 and TRBJ2-3; the match to TRBD2 covers 11 bases. The V gene's germline CDR1 is MNHEY and CDR2 SMNVEV (reference sequence). This CDR3 is 16 amino acids long. With V trimmed by 5 bases and J by 5 bases, 9 bases remained unmatched. CDR3 region: CASSPVAGGVGDTQYF. The CDR3 DNA reads TGTGCCAGCAGTCCCGTAGCGGGAGGGGTTGGAGATACGCAGTATTTT.

The chain has TRBV4-1 and TRBJ2-5, with 9 positions matching TRBD2. The junction had 6 bases not matched to a gene; V was cut back by 5 bases and J by 2 bases. In germline, CDR1 is MGHRA, CDR2 YSYEKL. The CDR3 consists of 15 residues. The CDR3 DNA reads TGCGCCAGCAGCGAAGCTAGCGGGACACAAGAGACCCAGTACTTC. It encodes CASSEASGTQETQYF.

Regarding this clone: A read error may account for a junction end that differs from germline. The chain couples TRBV7-7 to TRBJ2-5, with TRBD2 identical over 8 bases. The CDR3 covers 14 residues. Germline-derived CDR1 and CDR2 are SSHAT and FNYEAQ (reference sequence). CDR3 sequence reads: CASSLALAGETQYF. The CDR3 bases are TGTGCTAGCAGCTTAGCGCTAGCGGGAGAGACCCAGTACTTC.